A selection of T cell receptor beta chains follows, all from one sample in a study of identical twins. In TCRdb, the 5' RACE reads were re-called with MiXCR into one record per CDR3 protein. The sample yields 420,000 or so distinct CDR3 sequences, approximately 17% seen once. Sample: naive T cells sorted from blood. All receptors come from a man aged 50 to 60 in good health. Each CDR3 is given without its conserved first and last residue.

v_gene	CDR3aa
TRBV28	ASRSTGGRGEQF
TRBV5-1	ASSLRGGRGSYNEQF
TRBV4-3	ASSVYRGANTGELF
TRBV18	ASSIATVRTNEKLF
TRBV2	ASSETRGPNIQY
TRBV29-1	SAQRRGTEAF
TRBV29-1	SVDPLRGETQY
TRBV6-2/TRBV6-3	ASSRQGGIEKLF
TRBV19	ASRTIAGGGTDTQY
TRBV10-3	AISVTGTSGSGYEQY
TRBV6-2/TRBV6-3	ASRATGSYEQY
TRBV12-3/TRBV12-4	ASSLYPPARGGSYNEQF
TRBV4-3	ASSQPQGAAIPGELF
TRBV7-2	ASGRREINEQY
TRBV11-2	ASSPSTSGNTIY
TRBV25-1	ASSELDFY
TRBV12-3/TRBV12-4	ASSSGQGIHEQY
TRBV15	ATSRDYGTGTVGGYT
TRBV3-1	ASSLVGSTGELF
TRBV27	ASKRGTSGSEQF
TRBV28	ASSFGRQSEAF
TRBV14	ASSQRSVRSEAF
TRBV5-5	ASKISELDRDYPYEQY
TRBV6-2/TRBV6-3	ASSYWAISYNEQF
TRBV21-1	ASSKDGDRQQPQH
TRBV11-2	ASRPEGGDTQY
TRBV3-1	ASGDSYGYT
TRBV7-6	ASSSTDRGEQY
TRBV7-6	ASSNHTGRTFYEQY
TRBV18	ASSPGIGREGSYNEQF
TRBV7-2	AGSFLGSAREQY
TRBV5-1	ASSLADTVAGDTQY
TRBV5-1	ASNLSGDRGETQY
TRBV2	ASSALASDTQY
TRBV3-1	ASSPGDRETGELF
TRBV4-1	ASSLRTSGVQY